What follows are 26 T cell receptor beta chains derived from one specimen sequenced in a study of cytomegalovirus exposure and HLA in healthy donors. The primer mix had 60 Vbeta and 13 Jbeta primers. TCRdb keeps only in-frame clones here, not all; method: immunoSEQ multiplex PCR. Of over 110,000 clones detected, 60% to 85% appear once; the ten largest clones hold around 1.2%. The source material was PBMCs. These receptors were collected from a male donor in good health and CMV-seropositive.

The rearrangement joins TRBV6-1 to TRBJ2-2, with D maybe TRBD1 (6 bases). V was shortened by 7 bases and J by 5 bases, with 11 bases between the two germline ends. The germline CDR1 and CDR2 sequences are MNHNS and SASEGT. The CDR3 is made up of 13 amino acids. The DNA for the CDR3 is TGTGCCAGCATTATTAGGGGGACCGGGGAGCTGTTTTTT. This encodes CASIIRGTGELFF.

The V call is TRBV9, the J call TRBJ1-1, with 11 bases matching TRBD1. The ends lost 1 base at V and 6 bases at J; junction bases unmatched: 5. There are 15 residues in the CDR3. Germline V CDR1 and CDR2: SGDLS, YYNGEE. This chain's CDR3 is CASSVSGQGGAEAFF. The CDR3 DNA follows: TGTGCCAGCAGCGTATCGGGACAGGGGGGAGCTGAAGCTTTCTTT.

The rearrangement links TRBV9 to TRBJ2-7; 8 bases line up with TRBD2. Losses at the gene ends were 0 bases for V and 5 bases for J; bases not matched to a gene: 7. CDR1 and CDR2 from the germline V gene are SGDLS and YYNGEE. The CDR3 is 15 residues long. CDR3 protein: CASSVEPGRGHEQYF. The CDR3 DNA follows: TGTGCCAGCAGCGTAGAACCCGGGAGGGGCCACGAGCAGTACTTC.

The CDR3: CASSYQGHNGNTIYF. CDR3 DNA: TGTGCCAGCAGTTACCAGGGACACAATGGAAACACCATATATTTT. The V and J genes are TRBV6-5 and TRBJ1-3, with D perhaps matching TRBD1 (6 bases). CDR3 length: 15 residues. V shed 2 bases and J shed 3 bases, with 11 bases lying between them. Looked up from germline, CDR1 is MNHEY and CDR2 is SVGAGI.

The chain has TRBV29-1 and TRBJ1-1; tentatively, D is TRBD1 (6 bases). From germline, CDR1 is SQVTM and CDR2 ANQGSEA. This CDR3 has 14 residues. Trimming took off 1 base at V and 4 bases at J, with 13 bases between the two ends. The CDR3 sequence: CSVEVSGDGTEAFF. DNA for the CDR3: TGCAGCGTTGAAGTCTCAGGGGACGGCACTGAAGCTTTCTTT.

The V call is TRBV29-1, the J call TRBJ1-1; 10 bases line up with TRBD1. J lost 6 bases, V lost 1 base, and 5 bases had no gene match. CDR3 length: 14 amino acids. Per the germline V gene, CDR1 is SQVTM and CDR2 is ANQGSEA. The DNA of the CDR3 is TGCAGCGTTGAAGGACAGGGGGCGGGCGCTGAAGCTTTCTTT. Amino acids: CSVEGQGAGAEAFF.

The chain uses TRBV10-3 and TRBJ1-1; 8 bases are a match to TRBD1. The CDR3 runs to 14 residues. The J segment lost 3 bases and the V segment lost 7 bases, leaving 7 bases of the junction unmatched. Per the germline V gene, CDR1 is ENHRY and CDR2 is SYGVKD. CDR3 bases: TGTGCCATCACCCCGGGACAGGCGGACACTGAAGCTTTCTTT. It is translated as CAITPGQADTEAFF.

J is TRBJ1-1 and V is TRBV15; 8 positions agree with TRBD1. With V trimmed by 1 base and J by 4 bases, 8 bases remained unmatched. The CDR3 runs to 16 residues. CDR1 and CDR2 (germline): LNHNV, YYDKDF (reference sequence). CDR3 nucleotides: TGTGCCACCAGCAGAGTTCCCAGGGGGCGGGTCACTGAAGCTTTCTTT. Translated: CATSRVPRGRVTEAFF.

The rearrangement links TRBV25-1 to TRBJ1-1; 10 nucleotides agree with TRBD1. Germline values: CDR1 MGHDK, CDR2 SYGVNS. Trimming removed 6 bases from V and 5 bases from J; junction bases left unmatched: 9. This CDR3 spans 15 amino acids. This CDR3 is CASRDPGQGMTEAFF. CDR3 sequence (DNA): TGTGCCAGCAGAGACCCGGGACAGGGGATGACTGAAGCTTTCTTT.

The chain uses TRBV5-6 and TRBJ2-2, with a tentative D call TRBD1 (6 bases). The CDR3 consists of 15 residues. Germline CDR1 SGHDT, CDR2 YYEEEE. The V end lost 1 base, the J end lost 4 bases, and 11 bases lay between the germline ends. CDR3 residues: CASSLWTAFTGELFF. The CDR3 bases are TGTGCCAGCAGCTTGTGGACAGCTTTCACCGGGGAGCTGTTTTTT.

The chain uses TRBV7-2 and TRBJ2-5, with a tentative D call TRBD2 (5 bases). Trimming removed 0 bases at V and 11 bases at J, with 16 bases between. The CDR3 loop spans 14 amino acids. Germline lookup yields CDR1 SGHTA and CDR2 FQGNSA. This CDR3 is CASSLAGVKPRQYF. The CDR3 nucleotides read TGTGCCAGCAGCTTAGCGGGAGTAAAGCCTCGGCAGTACTTC.

The V and J genes are TRBV5-4 and TRBJ2-7; D is possibly TRBD2 (5 bases). Germline CDR1 reads SGHNT; CDR2 reads YYREEE (reference sequence). Trimming took 3 bases from V and 3 from J, leaving 16 bases between them. This CDR3 has 15 amino acids. The CDR3 sequence is CASSSELGEGYEQYF. CDR3 coding DNA: TGTGCCAGCAGCTCTGAACTAGGTGAGGGCTACGAGCAGTACTTC.

The V gene is TRBV7-9, the J gene TRBJ1-6, with 8 positions matching TRBD1. The germline CDR1 and CDR2 sequences are SEHNR and FQNEAQ (reference sequence). This CDR3 has 14 residues. V lost 4 bases and J lost 8; bases outside the gene matches: 4. The CDR3 here is CASSSGTGDSPLHF. The CDR3 bases are TGTGCCAGCAGCTCCGGGACAGGAGATTCACCCCTCCACTTT.

This chain links TRBV5-4 with TRBJ1-2; 7 positions agree with TRBD1. The trim removed 4 bases at V and 2 bases at J, leaving 5 bases unmatched. The CDR3 length is 14 residues. CDR1 is SGHNT, CDR2 YYREEE, per germline (reference sequence). CDR3 nucleotides: TGTGCCAGCAGCCCTGGACAGGCCAACTATGGCTACACCTTC. Translated: CASSPGQANYGYTF.

The chain is built from TRBV30 and TRBJ1-5, with 9 bases lining up with TRBD1. The germline gives CDR1 GTSNPN, CDR2 SVGIG (reference sequence). J was trimmed by 4 bases and V by 0 bases; bases with no gene match: 4. This CDR3 has 15 residues. The CDR3 region has the DNA TGTGCCTGGAGTGTAGGGACAGGGATGAATCAGCCCCAGCATTTT. Translated, it gives CAWSVGTGMNQPQHF.

The gene calls are TRBV5-6 and TRBJ2-1; the match to TRBD2 covers 12 bases. With V trimmed by 4 bases and J by 3 bases, 5 bases remained unmatched. This CDR3 spans 16 amino acids. CDR1 SGHDT and CDR2 YYEEEE come from the germline V gene. CDR3 bases: TGTGCCAGCAGCCCACTGACTAGCGGGGGCTACAATGAGCAGTTCTTC. Translated: CASSPLTSGGYNEQFF.

The chain links TRBV28 to TRBJ2-2; 8 bases are shared with TRBD1. The CDR3 totals 14 residues. Germline loops: CDR1 MDHEN, CDR2 SYDVKM. The V gene end was trimmed by 6 bases and the J gene end by 7 bases; junction bases not matched to a gene: 7. CDR3 protein: CASRGQGAGGELFF. DNA of the CDR3: TGTGCCAGCAGAGGCCAGGGGGCCGGCGGGGAGCTGTTTTTT.

The rearrangement joins TRBV19 to TRBJ1-2; TRBD1 agrees at 8 bases. This CDR3 spans 14 amino acids. J was trimmed by 4 bases and V by 6 bases; bases with no gene match: 7. Germline V gene lookup returns CDR1 LNHDA and CDR2 SQIVND (reference sequence). CDR3 DNA: TGTGCCAGTAGCTTTCGGACAGGGACCTATGGCTACACCTTC. Its protein is CASSFRTGTYGYTF.

The chain carries TRBV6-5 and TRBJ2-1; the match to TRBD2 covers 13 bases. Germline lookup yields CDR1 MNHEY and CDR2 SVGAGI. This CDR3 has 15 amino acids. The ends lost 5 bases at V and 7 bases at J; junction bases unmatched: 5. The CDR3: CASSQLAGGHNEQFF. CDR3 DNA: TGTGCCAGCAGTCAACTAGCGGGGGGGCATAATGAGCAGTTCTTC.

J is TRBJ2-4 and V is TRBV2, with 8 positions matching TRBD1. From germline, CDR1 is SNHLY and CDR2 FYNNEI. The V gene end was trimmed by 6 bases and the J gene end by 6 bases; junction bases not matched to a gene: 1. The CDR3 totals 12 residues. CDR3 nucleotide sequence: TGTGCCAGCAGGGACAGGGCAAACATTCAGTACTTC. It is translated as CASRDRANIQYF. Complete variable domain (other parts from reference TRBV2 and TRBJ2-4): EPEVTQTPSHQVTQMGQEVILRCVPISNHLYFYWYRQILGQKVEFLVSFYNNEISEKSEIFDDQFSVERPDGSNFTLKIRSTKLEDSAMYFCASRDRANIQYFGAGTRLSVL.

This clone was seen a few times. V usage is TRBV19 and J usage is TRBJ2-2, with 10 nucleotides matching TRBD2. The length of the CDR3 is 16 residues. Germline loops: CDR1 LNHDA, CDR2 SQIVND (reference sequence). With 4 bases clipped from V and 7 bases from J, the junction kept 9 bases outside the gene matches. CDR3 nucleotide sequence: TGTGCCAGTAGTAGGACCAGTCTAGCGGGAGTCGGGGAGCTGTTTTTT. This encodes CASSRTSLAGVGELFF. Full variable domain (outside the CDR3, taken from reference TRBV19 and TRBJ2-2): DGGITQSPKYLFRKEGQNVTLSCEQNLNHDAMYWYRQDPGQGLRLIYYSQIVNDFQKGDIAEGYSVSREKKESFPLTVTSAQKNPTAFYLCASSRTSLAGVGELFFGEGSRLTVL.

J is TRBJ2-3 and V is TRBV7-9, with 8 bases lining up with TRBD2. This CDR3 spans 16 amino acids. The germline V gene encodes CDR1 SEHNR and CDR2 FQNEAQ (reference sequence). J was trimmed by 2 bases and V by 5 bases; bases with no gene match: 9. The CDR3 DNA sequence: TGTGCCAGCAGCGCAAGACTAGCGAAACTCACAGATACGCAGTATTTT. Residues: CASSARLAKLTDTQYF.

V gene TRBV6-5 combines with J gene TRBJ2-7; no firm D call. Germline V gene data show CDR1 as MNHEY and CDR2 as SVGAGI. The V end lost 9 bases, the J end lost 0 bases, and 9 bases lay between the germline ends. This CDR3 spans 12 amino acids. The CDR3 reads CASGRSSYEQYF. The CDR3 nucleotides read TGTGCCAGTGGCAGAAGCTCCTACGAGCAGTACTTC.

V usage is TRBV18 and J usage is TRBJ2-3, with a weak D call TRBD2 (6 bases). The CDR3 sequence is 15 residues long. CDR1 and CDR2 from the germline V gene are KGHSH and LQKENI. Trimming cost V 2 bases and J 4 bases, with 13 bases left between them. The CDR3 nucleotides are TGTGCCAGCTCACCAAGGGTTGGAGGGGCAGATACGCAGTATTTT. This sequence encodes CASSPRVGGADTQYF.

The count of this clone is one. The chain has TRBV9 and TRBJ2-1; TRBD1 aligns across 7 bases. Germline loops: CDR1 SGDLS, CDR2 YYNGEE. The CDR3 consists of 13 residues. With 6 bases clipped from V and 5 bases from J, the junction kept 5 bases outside the gene matches. This CDR3 is CASNRGTDNEQFF. As DNA, the CDR3 is TGTGCCAGCAACCGTGGGACAGACAATGAGCAGTTCTTC.

This clone showed up just a few times. This chain connects TRBV14 to TRBJ2-1, with a possible D match to TRBD2 (6 bases). With 0 bases removed from V and 12 bases from J, the gap between germline ends came to 12 bases. The germline CDR1 and CDR2 sequences are SGHDN and FVKESK. This CDR3 comprises 13 residues. The CDR3 DNA is TGTGCCAGCAGCCAAGATACGGGGGTAGGGCAGTTCTTC. It yields the protein CASSQDTGVGQFF.